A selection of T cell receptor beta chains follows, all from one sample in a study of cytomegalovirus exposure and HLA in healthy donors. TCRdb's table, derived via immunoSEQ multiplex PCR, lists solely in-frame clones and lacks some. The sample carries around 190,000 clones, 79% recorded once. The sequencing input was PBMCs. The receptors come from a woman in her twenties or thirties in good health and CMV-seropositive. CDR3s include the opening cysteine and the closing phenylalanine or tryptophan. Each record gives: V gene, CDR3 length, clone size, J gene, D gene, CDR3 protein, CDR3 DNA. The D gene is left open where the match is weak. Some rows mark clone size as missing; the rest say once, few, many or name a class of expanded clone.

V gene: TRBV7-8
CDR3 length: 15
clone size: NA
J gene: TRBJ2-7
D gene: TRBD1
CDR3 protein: CASSPRDRNSYEQYF
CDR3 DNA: TGTGCCAGCAGCCCGAGGGACAGGAATTCCTACGAGCAGTACTTC

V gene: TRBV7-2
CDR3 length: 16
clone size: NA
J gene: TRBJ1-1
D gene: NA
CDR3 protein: CASSLSGVPMNTEAFF
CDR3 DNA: TGTGCCAGCAGCTTATCCGGGGTCCCAATGAACACTGAAGCTTTCTTT

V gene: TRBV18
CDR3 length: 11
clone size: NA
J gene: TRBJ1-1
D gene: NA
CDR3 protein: CASSPSTEAFF
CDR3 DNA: TGTGCCAGCTCACCGAGCACTGAAGCTTTCTTT

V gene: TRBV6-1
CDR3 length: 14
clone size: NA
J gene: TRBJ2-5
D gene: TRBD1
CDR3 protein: CASSQRDRAETQYF
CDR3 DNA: TGTGCCAGCAGTCAAAGGGACAGGGCCGAGACCCAGTACTTC

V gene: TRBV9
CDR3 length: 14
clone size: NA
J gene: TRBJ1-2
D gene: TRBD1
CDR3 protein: CASSARTGGYGYTF
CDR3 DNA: TGTGCCAGCAGCGCCCGGACAGGGGGCTATGGCTACACCTTC

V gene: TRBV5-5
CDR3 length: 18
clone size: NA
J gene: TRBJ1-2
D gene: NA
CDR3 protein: CASSLGLDPWVEAYGYTF
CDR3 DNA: TGTGCCAGCAGCTTGGGTCTGGATCCCTGGGTTGAGGCGTACGGCTACACCTTC

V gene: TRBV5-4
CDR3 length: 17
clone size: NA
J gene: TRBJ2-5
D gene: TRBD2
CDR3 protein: CASSPGPPSGGQGTQYF
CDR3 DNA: TGTGCCAGCAGCCCCGGACCCCCTAGCGGGGGCCAGGGGACCCAGTACTTC

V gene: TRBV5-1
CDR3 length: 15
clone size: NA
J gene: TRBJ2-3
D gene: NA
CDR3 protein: CASSLAADSTDTQYF
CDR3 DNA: TGCGCCAGCAGCTTGGCCGCGGATAGCACAGATACGCAGTATTTT

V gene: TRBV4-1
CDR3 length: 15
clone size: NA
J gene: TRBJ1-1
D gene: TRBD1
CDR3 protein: CASSQETGVFTEAFF
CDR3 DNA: TGCGCCAGCAGCCAAGAAACAGGGGTATTTACTGAAGCTTTCTTT

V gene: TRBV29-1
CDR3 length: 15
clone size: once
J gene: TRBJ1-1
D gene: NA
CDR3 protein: CSVVGEGPRGTEAFF
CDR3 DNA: TGCAGCGTTGTAGGGGAGGGACCGAGGGGCACTGAAGCTTTCTTT

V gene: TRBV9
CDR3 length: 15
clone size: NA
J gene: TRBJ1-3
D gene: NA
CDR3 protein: CASSTRGLAGNTIYF
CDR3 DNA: TGTGCCAGCAGCACCAGAGGATTGGCTGGAAACACCATATATTTT

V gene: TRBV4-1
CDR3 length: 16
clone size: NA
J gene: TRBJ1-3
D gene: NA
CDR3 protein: CASSQAGLLSGNTIYF
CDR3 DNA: TGCGCCAGCAGCCAAGCAGGGTTGCTATCTGGAAACACCATATATTTT

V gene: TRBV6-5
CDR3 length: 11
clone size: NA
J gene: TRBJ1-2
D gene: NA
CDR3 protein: CASSWGEVYTF
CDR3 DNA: TGTGCCAGCAGTTGGGGGGAGGTCTACACCTTC

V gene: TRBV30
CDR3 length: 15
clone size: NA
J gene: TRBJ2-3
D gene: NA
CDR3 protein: CAWSVGGTSTDTQYF
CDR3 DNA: TGTGCCTGGAGTGTTGGCGGGACTAGCACAGATACGCAGTATTTT

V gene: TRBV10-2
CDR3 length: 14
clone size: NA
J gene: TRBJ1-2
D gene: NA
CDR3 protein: CASSEGLSNYGYTF
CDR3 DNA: TGCGCCAGCAGTGAGGGACTCTCTAACTATGGCTACACCTTC

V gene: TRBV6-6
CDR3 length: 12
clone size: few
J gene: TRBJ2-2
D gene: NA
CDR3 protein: CASTAGTGELFF
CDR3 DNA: TGTGCCAGCACCGCAGGGACCGGGGAGCTGTTTTTT

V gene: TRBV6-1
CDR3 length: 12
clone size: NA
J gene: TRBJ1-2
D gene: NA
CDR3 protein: CASSERGGGYTF
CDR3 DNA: TGTGCCAGCAGTGAGAGAGGAGGTGGCTACACCTTC

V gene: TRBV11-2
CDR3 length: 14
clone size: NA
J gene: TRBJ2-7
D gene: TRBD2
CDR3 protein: CASSRTSGVYEQYF
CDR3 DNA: TGTGCCAGCAGCCGTACTAGCGGGGTCTACGAGCAGTACTTC

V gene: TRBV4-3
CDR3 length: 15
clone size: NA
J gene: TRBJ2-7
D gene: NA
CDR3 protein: CASSQDRGEGYEQYF
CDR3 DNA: TGCGCCAGCAGCCAAGATCGAGGAGAAGGATACGAGCAGTACTTC

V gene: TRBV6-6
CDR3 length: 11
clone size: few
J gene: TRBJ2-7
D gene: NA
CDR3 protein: CASSSNYEQYF
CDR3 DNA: TGTGCCAGCAGTTCTAACTACGAGCAGTACTTC

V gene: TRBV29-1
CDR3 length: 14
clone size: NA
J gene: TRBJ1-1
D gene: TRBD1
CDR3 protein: CSVYVDRDVTEAFF
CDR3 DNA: TGCAGCGTTTACGTGGACAGGGACGTCACTGAAGCTTTCTTT

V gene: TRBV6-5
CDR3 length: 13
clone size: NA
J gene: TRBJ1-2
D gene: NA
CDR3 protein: CASGSREGYGYTF
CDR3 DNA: TGTGCCAGCGGGTCGAGGGAGGGCTATGGCTACACCTTC

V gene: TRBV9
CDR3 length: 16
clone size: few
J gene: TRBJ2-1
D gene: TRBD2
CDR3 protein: CASSLEASGYYNEQFF
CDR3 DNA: TGTGCCAGCAGCCTAGAGGCTAGCGGCTATTACAATGAGCAGTTCTTC

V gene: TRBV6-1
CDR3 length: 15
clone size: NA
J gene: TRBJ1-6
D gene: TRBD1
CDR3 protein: CASSRGQSYNSPLHF
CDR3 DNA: TGTGCCAGCAGCCGGGGACAGTCCTATAATTCACCCCTCCACTTT

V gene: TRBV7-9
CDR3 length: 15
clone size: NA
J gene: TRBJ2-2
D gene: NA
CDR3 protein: CASSYLSGNTGELFF
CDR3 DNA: TGTGCCAGCAGCTACCTATCCGGGAACACCGGGGAGCTGTTTTTT

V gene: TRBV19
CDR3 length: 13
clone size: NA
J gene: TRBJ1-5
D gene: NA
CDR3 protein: CASKARGNQPQHF
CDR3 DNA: TGTGCCAGTAAGGCCCGGGGAAATCAGCCCCAGCATTTT

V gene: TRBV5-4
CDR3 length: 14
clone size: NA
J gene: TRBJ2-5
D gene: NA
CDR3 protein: CASSSSGYRETQYF
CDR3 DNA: TGTGCCAGCAGCTCATCAGGGTACCGAGAGACCCAGTACTTC

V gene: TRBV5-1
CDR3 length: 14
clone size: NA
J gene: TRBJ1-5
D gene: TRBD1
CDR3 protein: CASSPTGAHQPQHF
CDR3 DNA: TGCGCCAGCAGCCCGACAGGGGCCCATCAGCCCCAGCATTTT